This record looks at one T cell receptor beta chain sequence and its context. The entry originates in a study of T cell responses to AZD1222 COVID-19 vaccine. This CDR3 has 13 amino acids. The germline gives CDR1 WSHSY, CDR2 SAAADI. Trimming pared 2 bases from V and 6 bases from J, leaving 9 bases between. Sequencing was performed with immunoSEQ multiplex PCR; in TCRdb, only in-frame clones are kept and a portion is missing. The sample records 110,000 to 150,000 clones, over 75% being singletons. The genes are TRBV10-2 and TRBJ2-3; D ambiguous. The sample in question was peripheral blood, obtained on day 0 of AZD1222 vaccination. This TCR was sampled from an adult in good health. CDR3 loop: CASSEEEWDTQYF. CDR3 coding DNA: TGCGCCAGCAGTGAGGAGGAATGGGATACGCAGTATTTT.